These T cell receptor beta chains were read from a single sample in a study of vaccination and CD4 T cells after COVID-19. What these receptors recognize is not known. TCRdb reprocessed the PCR reads with MiXCR, giving one entry per CDR3 protein. The table includes under 20,000 distinct CDR3 sequences, more than 55% detected once. The sequenced material came from CD4+ T cells from blood, cultured in vitro. The origin of the receptors is a human donor who had recovered from COVID-19. Both conserved end residues are part of each CDR3. The D gene is left open where the match is weak. Part of the rows lack a size; the others show once, few, many or a class for expanded clones.

D gene	V gene	clone size	J gene	CDR3 protein	CDR3 DNA
TRBD1	TRBV20-1	few	TRBJ1-5	CSARPRGTGVQPQHF	TGCAGTGCTAGACCCCGGGGGACAGGGGTCCAGCCCCAGCATTTT
TRBD1	TRBV20-1	.	TRBJ1-5	CSAIERRGLQPQHF	TGCAGTGCTATTGAAAGGAGGGGGCTTCAGCCCCAGCATTTT
TRBD1	TRBV6-1	.	TRBJ1-2	CASSHAGQGASYGYTF	TGTGCCAGCAGTCACGCGGGACAGGGGGCCAGCTATGGCTACACCTTC
TRBD1	TRBV7-2	.	TRBJ1-1	CASSPGQGWGNTEAFF	TGTGCCAGCAGCCCAGGACAGGGGTGGGGGAACACTGAAGCTTTCTTT
.	TRBV19	.	TRBJ2-5	CASSYGPASTGEETQYF	TGTGCCAGTAGCTATGGCCCAGCGAGTACCGGCGAAGAGACCCAGTACTTC
.	TRBV20-1	.	TRBJ2-5	CSARGVGRGQETQYF	TGCAGTGCTAGGGGGGTAGGGCGGGGCCAAGAGACCCAGTACTTC
.	TRBV30	.	TRBJ2-7	CAWSVGRGLYEQYF	TGTGCCTGGAGTGTAGGCAGGGGTCTCTACGAGCAGTACTTC
.	TRBV7-9	.	TRBJ2-3	CASSPGPDGSTDTQYF	TGTGCCAGCAGTCCCGGCCCGGACGGTAGCACAGATACGCAGTATTTT
.	TRBV11-3	few	TRBJ1-6	CASGRDGDNSPLHF	TGTGCCAGCGGCCGGGACGGTGATAATTCACCCCTCCACTTT
TRBD1	TRBV18	.	TRBJ1-5	CASSPSVPGQNQPQHF	TGTGCCAGCTCACCCTCCGTACCGGGACAGAATCAGCCCCAGCATTTT
.	TRBV30	.	TRBJ2-5	CAWSTLETQYF	TGTGCCTGGAGTACATTAGAGACCCAGTACTTC
TRBD2	TRBV6-1	.	TRBJ2-2	CASKGTSGSRELFF	TGTGCCAGCAAAGGGACTAGCGGGAGTAGGGAGCTGTTTTTT
.	TRBV6-1	.	TRBJ2-7	CASSPVNTYEQYF	TGTGCCAGCAGTCCCGTCAACACCTACGAGCAGTACTTC
.	TRBV7-9	.	TRBJ1-2	CASSLASAADYGYTF	TGTGCCAGCAGCTTAGCTTCGGCCGCCGACTATGGCTACACCTTC
TRBD2	TRBV11-3	once	TRBJ2-3	CASSLGLEWTDTQYF	TGTGCCAGCAGCTTGGGACTAGAATGGACAGATACGCAGTATTTT
.	TRBV7-9	.	TRBJ2-5	CAGAQETQYF	TGTGCCGGAGCCCAAGAGACCCAGTACTTC
.	TRBV6-1	.	TRBJ2-1	CASTRGGLGEQFF	TGTGCCAGCACCCGGGGTGGTTTGGGTGAGCAGTTCTTC
.	TRBV19	medium-sized	TRBJ2-1	CASREGGASFTDEQFF	TGTGCCAGTAGAGAGGGCGGCGCCTCATTTACGGATGAGCAGTTCTTC
.	TRBV6-1	.	TRBJ1-2	CASSGPDGYTF	TGTGCCAGCAGTGGCCCCGATGGCTACACCTTC
.	TRBV11-2	few	TRBJ1-5	CASSLGQGDQPQHF	TGTGCCAGCAGCTTAGGGCAGGGTGATCAGCCCCAGCATTTT
.	TRBV27	.	TRBJ2-7	CASSPGRGTYEQYF	TGTGCCAGCAGTCCCGGAAGGGGAACCTACGAGCAGTACTTC
.	TRBV10-1	.	TRBJ2-3	CASNRLPASTDTQYF	TGCGCCAGCAACCGTCTACCGGCTAGCACAGATACGCAGTATTTT
.	TRBV6-2/TRBV6-3	.	TRBJ1-3	CASSSSLSGNTIYF	TGTGCCAGCAGTTCGAGCCTCTCTGGAAACACCATATATTTT
.	TRBV12-5	few	TRBJ1-6	CASGLTGPRQPLHF	TGTGCTAGTGGTTTGACGGGACCTAGGCAGCCCCTCCACTTT
.	TRBV24-1	.	TRBJ2-1	CATSDSGLRHSNEQFF	TGTGCCACCAGTGATTCGGGACTCCGTCATTCGAATGAGCAGTTCTTC
TRBD2	TRBV7-9	.	TRBJ2-7	CASSSLAGGPYEQYF	TGTGCCAGCAGCTCGCTAGCGGGAGGGCCGTACGAGCAGTACTTC
TRBD1	TRBV4-2	once	TRBJ1-1	CASSQEYRGAEAFF	TGTGCCAGCAGCCAAGAATACAGGGGCGCTGAAGCTTTCTTT
TRBD1	TRBV7-9	few	TRBJ1-6	CASSLWDRGAPLHF	TGTGCCAGCAGCTTATGGGACAGGGGAGCACCCCTCCACTTT
.	TRBV7-9	.	TRBJ2-5	CASSSQGETQYF	TGTGCCAGCAGCTCGCAGGGAGAGACCCAGTACTTC
TRBD1	TRBV20-1	.	TRBJ1-3	CSALDRGPGNTIYF	TGCAGTGCTTTAGACAGGGGGCCTGGAAACACCATATATTTT
TRBD1	TRBV7-9	.	TRBJ2-7	CASSYGQVNYEQYF	TGTGCCAGCAGCTACGGACAGGTTAACTACGAGCAGTACTTC
.	TRBV20-1	.	TRBJ2-1	CSASRGGYNEQFF	TGCAGTGCTAGTAGGGGGGGATACAATGAGCAGTTCTTC
.	TRBV6-2/TRBV6-3	few	TRBJ1-5	CASSQLTRTQPQHF	TGTGCCAGCAGTCAATTAACAAGAACCCAGCCCCAGCATTTT
.	TRBV6-2/TRBV6-3	.	TRBJ1-1	CASSPDLNTEAFF	TGTGCCAGCAGCCCTGATTTAAACACTGAAGCTTTCTTT
.	TRBV7-9	.	TRBJ2-2	CASSLGGGINTGELFF	TGTGCCAGCAGCTTAGGTGGCGGGATCAACACCGGGGAGCTGTTTTTT
.	TRBV10-1	.	TRBJ2-5	CASSRPGEETQYF	TGCGCCAGCTCGCGACCGGGAGAAGAGACCCAGTACTTC
TRBD2	TRBV19	.	TRBJ2-5	CASSHLPAGEETQYF	TGTGCCAGTAGCCATCTTCCAGCGGGAGAAGAGACCCAGTACTTC
.	TRBV20-1	few	TRBJ1-3	CSVRPASSGNTIYF	TGCAGTGTTCGACCCGCGAGCTCTGGAAACACCATATATTTT
.	TRBV27	.	TRBJ1-2	CASGRPDSIGGYTF	TGTGCCAGCGGGCGTCCGGACTCTATCGGGGGCTACACCTTC
.	TRBV19	few	TRBJ2-2	CASSITGELFF	TGTGCCAGTAGTATTACCGGGGAGCTGTTTTTT
.	TRBV24-1	few	TRBJ1-2	CATSQQGYYGYTF	TGTGCCACCAGTCAACAGGGATACTATGGCTACACCTTC
.	TRBV10-2	.	TRBJ1-5	CASSEKAGYGNQPQHF	TGCGCCAGCAGTGAGAAGGCAGGGTATGGCAATCAGCCCCAGCATTTT
.	TRBV2	.	TRBJ2-1	CASKISRDNEQFF	TGTGCCAGCAAAATTTCTAGAGACAATGAGCAGTTCTTC
.	TRBV7-9	few	TRBJ2-4	CASSLGAGNIQYF	TGTGCCAGCAGCTTGGGGGCCGGAAACATTCAGTACTTC
TRBD2	TRBV4-2	.	TRBJ2-1	CASSQFSSGHYNVEQFF	TGTGCCAGCAGCCAATTCTCTAGCGGACATTACAATGTGGAGCAGTTCTTC
TRBD1	TRBV20-1	.	TRBJ1-5	CSAMGTGASWQPQHF	TGCAGTGCTATGGGGACAGGGGCCTCCTGGCAGCCCCAGCATTTT
.	TRBV2	few	TRBJ2-7	CASRVQGYEQYF	TGTGCCAGCAGGGTACAGGGATACGAGCAGTACTTC
.	TRBV20-1	.	TRBJ1-6	CSARDRRGGNYNSPLHF	TGCAGTGCTAGAGATCGGAGGGGGGGCAACTATAATTCACCCCTCCACTTT
TRBD1	TRBV10-3	.	TRBJ1-2	CAISAGTGDYGYTF	TGTGCCATCAGTGCCGGGACAGGGGACTATGGCTACACCTTC
.	TRBV5-8	.	TRBJ1-5	CASSLRQSQPQHF	TGTGCCAGCAGCTTGAGACAGTCACAGCCCCAGCATTTT
.	TRBV7-9	few	TRBJ1-5	CASSGDNQPQHF	TGTGCCAGCTCGGGGGACAATCAGCCCCAGCATTTT
TRBD1	TRBV6-2/TRBV6-3	once	TRBJ1-1	CASSLTRGETEAFF	TGTGCCAGCAGCCTGACCAGGGGGGAGACTGAAGCTTTCTTT
TRBD2	TRBV20-1	few	TRBJ2-5	CSARDTSGETQYF	TGCAGTGCTAGAGATACTAGCGGGGAGACCCAGTACTTC
.	TRBV7-9	.	TRBJ2-7	CASRFESYEQYF	TGTGCCAGCAGGTTTGAGTCCTACGAGCAGTACTTC